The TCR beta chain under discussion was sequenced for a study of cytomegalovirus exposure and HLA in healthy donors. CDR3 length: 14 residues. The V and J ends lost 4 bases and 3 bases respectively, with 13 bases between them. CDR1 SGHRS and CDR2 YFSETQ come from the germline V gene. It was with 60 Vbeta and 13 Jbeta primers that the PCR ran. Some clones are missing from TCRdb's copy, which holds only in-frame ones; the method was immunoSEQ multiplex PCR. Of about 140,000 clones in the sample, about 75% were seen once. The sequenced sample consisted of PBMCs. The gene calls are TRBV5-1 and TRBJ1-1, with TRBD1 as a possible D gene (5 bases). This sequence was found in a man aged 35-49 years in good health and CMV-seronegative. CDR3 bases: TGCGCCAGCAGCCCCTCGGGGGAGCACACTGAAGCTTTCTTT. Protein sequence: CASSPSGEHTEAFF.